This entry describes one T cell receptor (beta chain). As yet, its antigen is unknown. The table came from immunoSEQ multiplex PCR; TCRdb's copy has only in-frame clones and leaves some out. The sample lists 330,000 or so clones, 86% seen once, with 0.65% to 0.85% in the top ten. This CDR3 spans 15 amino acids. Germline V lookup: CDR1 SQVTM, CDR2 ANQGSEA. The V and J ends lost 0 bases and 10 bases, in that order; junction bases with no gene match: 14. The data are from a study of cytomegalovirus exposure and HLA in healthy donors. Overall study findings and caveats: The study put about 180 TCR beta chains on its list as cytomegalovirus-associated. In the 120 or so validation repertoires, about 94% of cluster scores exceeded 0, per a later analysis.

The rearrangement joins TRBV29-1 to TRBJ1-1; TRBD1 matches 7 bases. This sequence was found in a woman under 30 in good health and CMV-seronegative. The material sequenced was PBMCs. The CDR3 DNA sequence: TGCAGCGTTGAAGACCCGGGACAGACCGGCGAAGGAGCTTTCTTT. Amino acids: CSVEDPGQTGEGAFF.